These T cell receptor beta chains were read from a single sample in a study of blood T cell repertoires in COVID-19. The method was immunoSEQ multiplex PCR; TCRdb's version includes in-frame clones alone and lacks a portion of them. The data show roughly 51,000 clones, approximately 83% seen once. The specimen was peripheral blood. Every receptor here comes from an elderly woman with acute or convalescent COVID-19. Each CDR3 is given with its conserved first and last residue. The order of the fields is clone size, D gene, J gene, V gene, CDR3 length, CDR3 protein, CDR3 DNA. D genes are given only for firm matches. Clone size is stated in some rows and not others, as once, few, many or a class when expanded.

.,.,TRBJ1-2,TRBV5-1,17,CASSTTPGGPDFYGYTF,TGCGCCAGCAGCACCACCCCAGGAGGGCCCGACTTCTATGGCTACACCTTC
.,.,TRBJ1-2,TRBV5-6,14,CASGQADSFYGYTF,TGTGCCAGCGGCCAAGCGGACAGTTTCTATGGCTACACCTTC
.,.,TRBJ1-1,TRBV20-1,10,CSARDAEAFF,TGCAGTGCTAGAGACGCTGAAGCTTTCTTT
once,.,TRBJ1-5,TRBV19,15,CASSRKGGGNQPQHF,TGTGCCAGTAGTCGGAAGGGAGGGGGCAATCAGCCCCAGCATTTT
.,TRBD1,TRBJ1-1,TRBV11-2,16,CASSTRRTGYNTEAFF,TGTGCCAGCAGCACCCGACGGACAGGATATAACACTGAAGCTTTCTTT
few,.,TRBJ1-6,TRBV3-1/TRBV3-2,14,CASSHEQTNSPLHF,TGTGCCAGCAGCCACGAACAGACAAATTCACCCCTCCACTTT
.,.,TRBJ1-5,TRBV5-8,16,CASSLGGGFSNQPQHF,TGTGCCAGCAGCTTGGGGGGAGGCTTTAGTAATCAGCCCCAGCATTTT
few,TRBD1,TRBJ1-1,TRBV4-2,17,CASSQVGQGATNTEAFF,TGTGCCAGCAGCCAAGTCGGACAGGGGGCCACGAACACTGAAGCTTTCTTT
.,.,TRBJ2-3,TRBV21-1,17,CASSKRRTSGGGDTQYF,TGTGCCAGCAGCAAAAGGCGGACTAGCGGGGGGGGAGATACGCAGTATTTT
.,.,TRBJ2-3,TRBV6-5,15,CASSSDLGRVNTQYF,TGTGCCAGCAGTTCGGACCTCGGGCGGGTAAATACGCAGTATTTT